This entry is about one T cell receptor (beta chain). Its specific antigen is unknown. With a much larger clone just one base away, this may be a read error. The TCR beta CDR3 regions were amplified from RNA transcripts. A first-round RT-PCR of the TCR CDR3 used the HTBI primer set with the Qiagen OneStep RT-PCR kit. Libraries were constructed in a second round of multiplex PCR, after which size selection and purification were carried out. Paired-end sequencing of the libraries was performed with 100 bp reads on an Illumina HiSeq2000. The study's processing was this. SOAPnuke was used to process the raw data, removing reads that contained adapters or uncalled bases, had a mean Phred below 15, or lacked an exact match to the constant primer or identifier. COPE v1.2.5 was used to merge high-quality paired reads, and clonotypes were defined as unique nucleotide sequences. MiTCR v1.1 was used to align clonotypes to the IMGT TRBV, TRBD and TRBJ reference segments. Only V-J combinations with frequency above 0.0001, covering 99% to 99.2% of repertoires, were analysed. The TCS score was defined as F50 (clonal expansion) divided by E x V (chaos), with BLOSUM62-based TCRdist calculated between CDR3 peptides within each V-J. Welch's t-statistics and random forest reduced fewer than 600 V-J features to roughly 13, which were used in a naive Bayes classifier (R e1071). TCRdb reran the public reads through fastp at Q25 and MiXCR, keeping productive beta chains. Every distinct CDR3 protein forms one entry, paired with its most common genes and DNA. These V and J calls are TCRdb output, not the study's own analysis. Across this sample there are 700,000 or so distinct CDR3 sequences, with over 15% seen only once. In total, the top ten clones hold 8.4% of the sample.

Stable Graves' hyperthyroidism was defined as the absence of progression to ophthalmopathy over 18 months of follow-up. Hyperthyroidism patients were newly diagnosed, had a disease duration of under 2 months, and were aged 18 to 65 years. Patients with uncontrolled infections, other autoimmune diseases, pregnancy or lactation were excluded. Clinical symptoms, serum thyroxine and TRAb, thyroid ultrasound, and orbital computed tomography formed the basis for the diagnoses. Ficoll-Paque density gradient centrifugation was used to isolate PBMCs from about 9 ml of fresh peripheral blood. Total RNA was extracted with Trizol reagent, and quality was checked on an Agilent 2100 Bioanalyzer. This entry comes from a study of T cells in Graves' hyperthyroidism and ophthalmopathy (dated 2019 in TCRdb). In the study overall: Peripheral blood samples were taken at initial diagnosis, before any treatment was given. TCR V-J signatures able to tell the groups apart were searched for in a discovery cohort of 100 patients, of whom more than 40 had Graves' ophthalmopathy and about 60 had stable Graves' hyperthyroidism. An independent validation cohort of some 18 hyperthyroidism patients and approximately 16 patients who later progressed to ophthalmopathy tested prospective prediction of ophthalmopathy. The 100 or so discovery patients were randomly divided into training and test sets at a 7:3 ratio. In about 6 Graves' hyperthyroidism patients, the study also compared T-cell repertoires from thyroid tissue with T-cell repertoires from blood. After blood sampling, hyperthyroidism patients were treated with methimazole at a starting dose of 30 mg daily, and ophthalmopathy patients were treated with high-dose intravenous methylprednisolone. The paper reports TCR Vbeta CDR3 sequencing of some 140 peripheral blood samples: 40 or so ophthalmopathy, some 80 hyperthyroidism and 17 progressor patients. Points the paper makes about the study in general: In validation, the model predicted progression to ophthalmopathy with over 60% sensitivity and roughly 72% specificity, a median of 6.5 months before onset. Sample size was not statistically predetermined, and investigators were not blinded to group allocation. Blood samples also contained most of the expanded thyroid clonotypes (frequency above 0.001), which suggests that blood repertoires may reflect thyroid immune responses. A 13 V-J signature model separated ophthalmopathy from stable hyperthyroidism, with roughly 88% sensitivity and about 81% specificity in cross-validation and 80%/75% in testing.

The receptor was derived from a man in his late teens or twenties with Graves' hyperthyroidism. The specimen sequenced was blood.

The CDR3: CASGWESTDTQYF. The DNA is as follows: TGTGCCAGCGGGTGGGAAAGCACAGATACGCAGTATTTT. The rearrangement combines TRBV28 with TRBJ2-3; no D gene is confidently identified. V drops 8 bases and J drops 0 bases, leaving 9 bases in between. There are 13 amino acids in the CDR3, from cysteine to phenylalanine inclusive. Only the CDR3 part of the read is kept: 39 bases, read in frame from the first base. CDR1 MDHEN and CDR2 SYDVKM were looked up in the germline V gene. Outside the CDR3, residues come from the reference TRBV28 and TRBJ2-3 proteins, so the full variable domain is: DVKVTQSSRYLVKRTGEKVFLECVQDMDHENMFWYRQDPGLGLRLIYFSYDVKMKEKGDIPEGYSVSREKKERFSLILESASTNQTSMYLCASGWESTDTQYFGPGTRLTVL.